What follows describes a single T cell receptor beta chain. The target of this receptor is not known. No base quality information exists; no much larger clone differs at one position. The data were taken from a study of vaccination and CD4 T cells after COVID-19 (dated by TCRdb to 2022 to 2024). About the study as a whole: In the convalescent cohort there were six males and four females, among whom were two Hispanic individuals, seven Caucasians, two Asians and one multiracial person. Post-COVID blood samples were collected from convalescent patients a median of around 96 days after diagnosis, with a range of roughly 30 to 170 days. Post-vaccine blood samples were collected a median of about 72 days after the second vaccine dose, ranging from about 14 to 241 days. In 10 COVID-19 convalescent patients and a handful of infection-naive healthy vaccine recipients, researchers compared the spike-specific CD4+ TCR repertoire from before mRNA vaccination with the repertoire from after. Culture stimuli were overlapping spike peptide pools from SARS-CoV-2 and from the common cold coronaviruses HCoV-NL63, HCoV-OC43 and HCoV-229E. Control cultures received a CEFX viral epitope pool as the positive control, an HIV-1 Nef peptide pool as the negative control, or no peptide. Participants received two doses of either the Pfizer-BioNTech BNT162b2 vaccine (n=8) or the Moderna mRNA-1273 vaccine (n=2).

Overall study outcomes, separate from this receptor: Nearly all vaccine-specific clones in convalescent patients (304 of 307) were mono-reactive for SARS-CoV-2 spike rather than cross-reactive with common cold coronaviruses. Among convalescent patients, a median roughly 90% of the SARS-CoV-2-reactive clones seen after vaccination appeared only after vaccination, which suggests priming specific to the vaccine. Relatively few convalescent patients were included in the study, and early timepoints after natural infection were not analyzed. Although the median number of SARS-CoV-2-reactive clonotypes went up from some 23 after infection to roughly 40 after vaccination, the increase was not significant.

Library method: PCR. At the Johns Hopkins FTIC core, DNA from the cultured CD4+ T cells underwent TCR sequencing with the Oncomine TCR Beta short-read assay. The QIAamp micro DNA kit was used to extract genomic DNA from the cultured CD4+ T cells. The Oncomine TCR Beta libraries from cultured CD4+ T cells were pooled using unique dual indexes and then sequenced on an Illumina iSeq 100. From the authors' description of their analysis: Non-productive sequences were removed, and CDR3s that did not start with C, did not end with F or W, or were shorter than 7 amino acids were discarded. Antigen-specific clonotypes were identified using the MANAFEST web application through comparison of peptide-stimulated wells with reference and other culture wells. For a clone to be called positive, the clone needed an FDR below 0.05, an odds ratio above 5, and a productive frequency above 0.1% in at least two of three replicate wells. A clonotype counted as cross-reactive if it showed significant expansion both in the SARS-CoV-2 spike wells and in at least one common cold coronavirus spike condition. Using R version 3.6.1, CDR3 homology was evaluated through Levenshtein distances (stringdist) along with unrooted phylogenetic trees (ape). In TCRdb, the public reads were trimmed at Q25 with fastp and aligned with MiXCR, with productive beta chains retained. One record per CDR3 amino acid sequence lists the most common genes and DNA. TCRdb's processing, not the authors', yielded these V and J calls. In all, the sample holds approximately 19,000 distinct CDR3 sequences, and 78% of those were seen once. The ten largest clones capture over 15% of the sample.

From a lookup of the germline V gene, CDR1 and CDR2 are MNHNS and SASEGT. V and J are trimmed by 2 bases and 2 bases, and the gene matches miss 16 bases of the junction. The CDR3, from cysteine to phenylalanine, totals 19 residues. Kept here is only the CDR3 DNA, which spans 57 bases and is read in frame from base 1. The treatment or condition label corresponds to: approximately 10-day PBMC culture with coronavirus spike peptide pools or control peptides (ViraFEST assay). The ViraFEST assay, used in the study, expanded antigen-specific T cells with peptide pools and then identified the expanded clonotypes through TCR sequencing. The absence of prior SARS-CoV-2 infection in healthy vaccine recipients was confirmed by negative nucleocapsid antibody tests before and after vaccination. Each well held under 2.5 million PBMCs cultured in IMDM containing roughly 5% human AB serum and approximately 9.8 IU/ml IL-2, with roughly 10 ug/ml peptide pools added. On days 3 and 7, half of the culture medium was replaced with fresh IL-2-containing medium. Once the cells had been in culture for over nine days, the EasySep CD4+ T cell isolation kit was used to isolate CD4+ T cells by negative selection. Ficoll-Paque Plus gradient centrifugation was used to isolate PBMCs from whole blood, and the isolated PBMCs were then either used fresh or cryopreserved at -140C. Each culture condition was generally run in triplicate wells.

The chain links TRBV6-1 with TRBJ1-2, with 8 middle bases fitting TRBD1. The source is a human donor who received a COVID-19 vaccine. This material consisted of CD4+ T cells from blood, cultured in vitro, taken after SARS-CoV-2 vaccination. The DNA sequence is given as TGTGCCAGCAGTGAATCGGGCCTTCGGGACAGGCGGATCAACTATGGCTACACCTTC. Its protein is CASSESGLRDRRINYGYTF.